This TCR beta chain was captured by sequencing in a study of radiation and T cells in renal cell carcinoma. Study-level information: Nephrectomy followed 15 Gy stereotactic body radiation by 4 weeks.

The CDR3 is 14 residues long. The germline CDR1 and CDR2 sequences are MRHNA and SNTAGT. V dropped 4 bases and J dropped 9; count of bases not matched to a gene: 7. The study, taken as a whole, reports: Pretreatment tumor biopsies were lacking, so baseline clonotypes are unknown. Top tumor clonotypes rose in blood 2 weeks post-radiation, then contracted.

Profiling relied on immunoSEQ multiplex PCR, and the TCRdb table lists in-frame clones only, not all of them. Of fewer than 150,000 clones in the sample, 88% were seen once. Regarding this clone: Its antigen is not identified.

Documented time point: blood 2 weeks post-SBRT. Treatment noted: 15 Gy SBRT to primary tumor, nephrectomy 4 weeks later. Serial blood draws occurred at baseline and 2 and 4 weeks post-SBRT. The J gene is TRBJ2-1, the V gene TRBV6-4, with 9 bases matching TRBD1. Here the sequenced sample was blood, taken from a patient whose treatment included radiotherapy and nephrectomy. This sequence was found in a woman in her seventies with renal cell carcinoma. DNA of the CDR3: TGTGCCAGCAGTGCCTCCGGGACAGGGTTTGAGCAGTTCTTC. It translates to CASSASGTGFEQFF.